This T cell receptor beta chain originates from a study of PD-L1 blockade in urothelial cancer. At the level of the study: Men with urothelial cancer arising in the bladder made up about nine tenths of the roughly 29 patients. The researchers analyzed blood 3 weeks (second dose) and 6 weeks after treatment start.

Clones were read by immunoSEQ multiplex PCR, and TCRdb kept only the in-frame ones, dropping some. The data contain 50,000 to 55,000 clones, around 80% of them singletons. Stated time point: pretreatment peripheral blood. Trimming cost V 1 base and J 7 bases; bases outside gene matches: 6. CDR3 length: 15 residues. Germline V gene data show CDR1 as LGHNA and CDR2 as YSLEER. V is TRBV4-3 and J is TRBJ1-5, with 8 positions matching TRBD1. This material consisted of PBMCs, taken around atezolizumab (anti-PD-L1) treatment. The sequence came from a man aged 65 to 79 with urothelial cancer. The CDR3 protein is CASSQGTGMEQPQHF. The CDR3 DNA sequence: TGCGCCAGCAGCCAAGGGACAGGGATGGAACAGCCCCAGCATTTT.